This TCR beta chain originates from a study of blood T cell repertoires in COVID-19. The overall study: Material from acute and convalescent COVID-19 was sourced from the United States, Italy and Spain. PBMCs, B-cell-depleted T cells, or T cells were the source of the cDNA or gDNA that made up the material.

Germline CDR1 MDHEN, CDR2 SYDVKM. This CDR3 region has 17 residues. After removal of 1 base from V and 8 bases from J, the junction contained 11 bases not matched to a gene. Per the authors' pipeline: It was from reference gene primer amplification that nucleated cell counts were estimated. The method was immunoSEQ multiplex PCR; TCRdb's version includes in-frame clones alone and lacks a portion of them. That table gives V, J and clone size, and the DNA gave D and trimming. The data hold around 200,000 clones, with around 80% observed a single time. V gene TRBV28 combines with J gene TRBJ1-4; 9 bases are a match to TRBD1. This sequence originates from a man aged 50-59 years who had recovered from COVID-19. Sequencing used peripheral blood. In nucleotides, the CDR3 is TGTGCCAGCAGTTTATACAGCGGGGGACAGGGATCGGAAAAACTGTTTTTT. Its translation is CASSLYSGGQGSEKLFF.